This T cell receptor (beta chain) was observed in a study of tumor-infiltrating lymphocytes in oesophageal squamous cell carcinoma. This clonotype occurred many times. TCRdb analysed the PCR reads with MiXCR anew, one entry per CDR3 protein. Of some 21,000 distinct CDR3 sequences listed, 30% to 40% are singletons. CDR1 is SEHNR and CDR2 is FQNEAQ in the germline V gene (reference sequence). This CDR3 region has 14 residues. Trimming removed 3 bases at V and 7 bases at J, with 12 bases between. Material for sequencing was esophageal tumor tissue. This chain connects TRBV7-9 to TRBJ1-4; D is unclear. The receptor was derived from a male donor with esophageal squamous cell carcinoma. In nucleotides, the CDR3 is TGTGCCAGCAGCTTCAGTACCATAGGTGAAAAACTGTTTTTT. Amino acids: CASSFSTIGEKLFF.